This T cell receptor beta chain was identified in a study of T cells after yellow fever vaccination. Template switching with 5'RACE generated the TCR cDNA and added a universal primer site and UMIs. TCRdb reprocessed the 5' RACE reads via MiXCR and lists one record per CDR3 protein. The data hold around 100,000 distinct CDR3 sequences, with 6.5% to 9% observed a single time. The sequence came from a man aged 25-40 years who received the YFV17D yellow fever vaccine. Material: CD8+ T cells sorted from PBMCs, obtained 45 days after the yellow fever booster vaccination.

CDR3 DNA: TGCAGTGCTATGTACACTAGCGGGAGTTCTGAGAATGAGCAGTTCTTC. It encodes CSAMYTSGSSENEQFF. This rearrangement joins TRBV20-1 to TRBJ2-1; 11 bases are a match to TRBD2. Per the germline V gene, CDR1 is DFQATT and CDR2 is SNEGSKA (reference sequence). This CDR3 has 16 amino acids. The V gene end was trimmed by 4 bases and the J gene end by 7 bases; junction bases not matched to a gene: 12.